Shown below are 12 T cell receptor beta chains from a single sample sequenced in a study of T cells in women clearing cervical HPV infection. Method: immunoSEQ multiplex PCR; TCRdb's copy keeps in-frame clones and lacks some. This sample's clone table lists tens of thousands of clones. Sequences were obtained from blood buffy coat. The receptors originated from a woman between 18 and 70 years old with a cervical HPV16 infection that either progressed to CIN3+ or cleared (not recorded which).

A remark on this clone: The read ends 3 residues early relative to the CDR3; the germline J gene fills the gap. The V call is TRBV5-4, the J call TRBJ2-3, with D possibly being TRBD2 (5 bases). Trimming took 4 bases from V and 6 from J, leaving 18 bases between them. CDR3 size: 15 residues. Per germline, CDR1 SGHNT and CDR2 YYREEE (reference sequence). CDR3 sequence reads: CASSQFSSGGDTQYF. The covered CDR3 bases are TGTGCCAGCAGCCAATTTTCTTCTGGCGGGGATACG. Full variable domain (remainder filled in from reference TRBV5-4 and TRBJ2-3): ETGVTQSPTHLIKTRGQQVTLRCSSQSGHNTVSWYQQALGQGPQFIFQYYREEENGRGNFPPRFSGLQFPNYSSELNVNALELDDSALYLCASSQFSSGGDTQYFGPGTRLTVL.

In regard to this clone: The read terminates 3 residues before the CDR3 end, so the remaining end is supplied by the germline J gene. V is TRBV6-4 and J is TRBJ2-1; 10 nucleotides align to TRBD2. Looked up from germline, CDR1 is MRHNA and CDR2 is SNTAGT. Losses at the gene ends were 0 bases for V and 6 bases for J; bases not matched to a gene: 2. The CDR3 has 15 amino acids. CDR3 loop: CASSDSASGGNEQFF. The part of the CDR3 DNA that was read is TGTGCCAGCAGTGACTCGGCTAGCGGGGGCAATGAG.

Concerning this clone itself: With the read ending 3 residues before the CDR3 end, the germline J gene is used to fill in that end. This rearrangement joins TRBV19 to TRBJ2-3; 9 bases match TRBD1. This CDR3 comprises 13 residues. Germline V lookup: CDR1 LNHDA, CDR2 SQIVND (reference sequence). Trimming at V came to 6 bases and at J to 6 bases, leaving 4 bases not matched to a gene. The CDR3 sequence: CASRGTGRDTQYF. The sequenced part of the CDR3 DNA is TGTGCCAGTAGGGGGACAGGGAGGGATACG. The full variable domain, rest sourced from reference TRBV19 and TRBJ2-3, is DGGITQSPKYLFRKEGQNVTLSCEQNLNHDAMYWYRQDPGQGLRLIYYSQIVNDFQKGDIAEGYSVSREKKESFPLTVTSAQKNPTAFYLCASRGTGRDTQYFGPGTRLTVL.

In regard to this clone: The read terminates 3 residues ahead of where the CDR3 ends, so the germline J gene completes it. The chain links TRBV29-1 to TRBJ2-1, with D possibly being TRBD2 (5 bases). Germline values: CDR1 SQVTM, CDR2 ANQGSEA. The CDR3 length is 13 residues. Trimming removed 5 bases from V and 6 bases from J, with 14 bases in between. The CDR3 region is CSVRSGRANEQFF. The DNA read from the CDR3 is TGCAGCGTTCGGTCGGGGAGAGCCAATGAG.

Turning to this clone: The CDR3 goes on 3 residues after the read ends, and that part is filled in from the germline J gene. This chain links TRBV20-1 with TRBJ2-3, with TRBD1 identical over 9 bases. The V segment lost 0 bases and the J segment 2 bases; nucleotides outside the gene matches: 6. CDR1 is DFQATT, CDR2 SNEGSKA, per germline (reference sequence). The CDR3 runs to 16 residues. The sequenced part of the CDR3 DNA is TGCAGTGCTAGAGATTGGGGACAGGGCCTCACAGATACG. Translated, it gives CSARDWGQGLTDT. The whole CDR3 protein is CSARDWGQGLTDTQYF.

CDR3 sequence: CASGQWAETAFF. The sequenced CDR3 bases are TGTGCCAGCGGCCAATGGGCAGAGACA. The V gene is TRBV18, the J gene TRBJ1-1; no clear D. From the germline J gene comes the end of the CDR3, since the read stops 3 residues before it. CDR3 length: 12 amino acids. Germline values: CDR1 KGHSH, CDR2 LQKENI.

With respect to this clone: The read gets to within 3 residues of the CDR3 end, and the germline J gene fills in the rest. The same CDR3 also results from other DNA sequences found in this sample. The rearrangement joins TRBV7-9 to TRBJ2-6; 9 nucleotides line up with TRBD1. V gave up 7 bases and J gave up 4 bases; unmatched junction bases: 5. This CDR3 has 15 residues. In germline, CDR1 is SEHNR, CDR2 FQNEAQ (reference sequence). CDR3 in amino acids: CASTDRGLGANVLTF. CDR3 bases read: TGTGCCAGCACCGACAGGGGGTTGGGGGCCAACGTC.

As concerns this clone: With the read ending 3 residues before the CDR3 end, the germline J gene is used to fill in that end. The chain is built from TRBV7-6 and TRBJ2-4; 10 nucleotides align to TRBD1. This CDR3 is built from 16 residues. In germline, CDR1 is SGHVS, CDR2 FNYEAQ. This CDR3 is CASSLGPGTGVYGQYF. The covered CDR3 bases are TGTGCCAGCAGCTTAGGCCCCGGGACAGGGGTCTATGGT.

On this clone itself: From the germline J gene comes the end of the CDR3, since the read stops 3 residues before it. V gene TRBV7-3 combines with J gene TRBJ2-3; D is undetermined. CDR3 length equals 13 residues. CDR1 and CDR2 (germline): SGHTA, FQGTGA. V lost 2 bases, J lost 3 bases, and 6 bases lay in between. The sequenced CDR3 bases are TGTGCCAGCAGCTTAGTATTGACAGATACG. This gives the protein CASSLVLTDT. From start to end, the CDR3 is CASSLVLTDTQYF.

This CDR3 reads CSASRIGTGYEQYF. Incomplete CDR3 DNA: TGCAGTGCTAGTCGAATCGGGACAGGGTACGAG. The chain recombines TRBV20-1 with TRBJ2-7, with 9 bases lining up with TRBD1. Sequencing ends 3 residues short of the CDR3 end; the germline J gene provides the rest. The germline V gene encodes CDR1 DFQATT and CDR2 SNEGSKA (reference sequence). After removal of 3 bases from V and 4 bases from J, the junction contained 7 bases not matched to a gene. This CDR3 is built from 14 residues.

As for this clone: Read coverage stops 3 residues before the CDR3 terminus; the germline J gene supplies the remainder. This specimen includes other DNA sequences encoding the same CDR3. V is TRBV6-4 and J is TRBJ1-3; 7 positions agree with TRBD1. The CDR3 totals 17 residues. The V gene end was trimmed by 6 bases and the J gene end by 4 bases; junction bases not matched to a gene: 15. Germline CDR1 is MRHNA and CDR2 is SNTAGT. The CDR3 bases that were read are TGTGCCAGCAGGGACAGACAGGGAGAGCTAATCGGAAACACC. Protein product: CASRDRQGELIGNT. The CDR3, in full, reads CASRDRQGELIGNTIYF.

Concerning this clone: The read gets to within 3 residues of the CDR3 end, and the germline J gene fills in the rest. This chain links TRBV2 with TRBJ1-2; 8 nucleotides agree with TRBD1. Germline CDR1 reads SNHLY; CDR2 reads FYNNEI. The CDR3 contains 13 residues. The trim removed 6 bases at V and 5 bases at J, leaving 5 bases unmatched. The CDR3 reads CASSKDRDYGYTF. The sequenced CDR3 bases are TGTGCCAGCAGCAAGGACAGGGATTATGGC.